The rows below give T cell receptor beta chains drawn from one sample of a study of cytomegalovirus exposure and HLA in healthy donors. The data were produced by immunoSEQ multiplex PCR, yet TCRdb's version contains in-frame clones alone and is incomplete. Among about 160,000 clones listed, 80% to 85% were seen once. The source material was PBMCs. Receptors originate from a man aged 25-45 years in good health and CMV-seronegative. Both conserved end residues are part of each CDR3. D genes are given only for firm matches. Clone size is stated in some rows and not others, as once, few, many or a class when expanded.

v_call: TRBV6-5
clone_size: .
j_call: TRBJ2-7
d_call: .
cdr3_nt: TGTGCCAGCAGTTACCAAGGGAGCTCCTACGAGCAGTACTTC
cdr3_aa: CASSYQGSSYEQYF

v_call: TRBV5-1
clone_size: .
j_call: TRBJ2-7
d_call: TRBD1
cdr3_nt: TGCGCCAGCAGCAAAGGGACAGGGACCTACGAGCAGTACTTC
cdr3_aa: CASSKGTGTYEQYF

v_call: TRBV2
clone_size: .
j_call: TRBJ2-7
d_call: TRBD2
cdr3_nt: TGTGCCAGCAGTGACGGTGGACTAGCGGGGGGACGTGCCTACGAGCAGTACTTC
cdr3_aa: CASSDGGLAGGRAYEQYF

v_call: TRBV5-1
clone_size: once
j_call: TRBJ2-1
d_call: .
cdr3_nt: TGCGCCAGCAGACAAGGGGATAGGGATGAGCAGTTCTTC
cdr3_aa: CASRQGDRDEQFF

v_call: TRBV7-2
clone_size: .
j_call: TRBJ2-7
d_call: TRBD2
cdr3_nt: TGTGCCAGCAGCTTAGAGGGACTAGCGGGAAGGGAGCAGTACTTC
cdr3_aa: CASSLEGLAGREQYF

v_call: TRBV27
clone_size: .
j_call: TRBJ2-7
d_call: TRBD1
cdr3_nt: TGTGCCAGCAGAAGTAGGACAGGGAGGATCCACGAGCAGTACTTC
cdr3_aa: CASRSRTGRIHEQYF

v_call: TRBV5-6
clone_size: once
j_call: TRBJ1-6
d_call: .
cdr3_nt: TGTGCCAGCAATAAAGTCAACTTTAATTCACCCCTCCACTTT
cdr3_aa: CASNKVNFNSPLHF

v_call: TRBV11-3
clone_size: .
j_call: TRBJ1-1
d_call: .
cdr3_nt: TGTGCCAGCAGCTTAGGCAGGGGGAACACTGAAGCTTTCTTT
cdr3_aa: CASSLGRGNTEAFF

v_call: TRBV28
clone_size: .
j_call: TRBJ1-4
d_call: .
cdr3_nt: TGTGCCAGCAGTTGGGGGGGGGAGAATGAAAAACTGTTTTTT
cdr3_aa: CASSWGGENEKLFF

v_call: TRBV28
clone_size: .
j_call: TRBJ1-2
d_call: .
cdr3_nt: TGTGCCAGCAGTTTATCGTGGCTAATGGGCGGCTACACCTTC
cdr3_aa: CASSLSWLMGGYTF

v_call: TRBV6-5
clone_size: few
j_call: TRBJ2-5
d_call: TRBD2
cdr3_nt: TGTGCCAGCAGTTACTCTCTAGCGGGGGGTTTGGAGACCCAGTACTTC
cdr3_aa: CASSYSLAGGLETQYF

v_call: TRBV28
clone_size: .
j_call: TRBJ2-7
d_call: .
cdr3_nt: TGTGCCAGCAGTTCGCCGGGACATATCTACGAGCAGTACTTC
cdr3_aa: CASSSPGHIYEQYF

v_call: TRBV30
clone_size: .
j_call: TRBJ1-2
d_call: TRBD1
cdr3_nt: TGTGCCTGGTCGACAGGGAACTATGGCTACACCTTC
cdr3_aa: CAWSTGNYGYTF

v_call: TRBV6-5
clone_size: .
j_call: TRBJ1-2
d_call: .
cdr3_nt: TGTGCCAGCAGGGAGGGGACCTTAGGGGATGGCTACACCTTC
cdr3_aa: CASREGTLGDGYTF

v_call: TRBV4-3
clone_size: .
j_call: TRBJ2-1
d_call: TRBD2
cdr3_nt: TGCGCCAGCAGCCGACGGACTAGCGGATGCAATGAGCAGTTCTTC
cdr3_aa: CASSRRTSGCNEQFF

v_call: TRBV11-3
clone_size: .
j_call: TRBJ2-5
d_call: .
cdr3_nt: TGTGCCAGCAGCTTAGCCACAACCCAAGAGACCCAGTACTTC
cdr3_aa: CASSLATTQETQYF

v_call: TRBV19
clone_size: few
j_call: TRBJ2-2
d_call: TRBD2
cdr3_nt: TGTGCCAGTAAAGGCGCGGGGGGGCTCACCGGGGAGCTGTTTTTT
cdr3_aa: CASKGAGGLTGELFF

v_call: TRBV18
clone_size: .
j_call: TRBJ2-3
d_call: TRBD1
cdr3_nt: TGTGCCAGCTGCCGGGACAGGGCCACAGATACGCAGTATTTT
cdr3_aa: CASCRDRATDTQYF

v_call: TRBV18
clone_size: .
j_call: TRBJ1-1
d_call: .
cdr3_nt: TGTGCCAGCTCACCCACAGAAATGAACACTGAAGCTTTCTTT
cdr3_aa: CASSPTEMNTEAFF

v_call: TRBV7-9
clone_size: .
j_call: TRBJ2-1
d_call: TRBD1
cdr3_nt: TGTGCCAGCAGCACCTCGGGACAGGGCTCCAATGAGCAGTTCTTC
cdr3_aa: CASSTSGQGSNEQFF

v_call: TRBV4-2
clone_size: .
j_call: TRBJ2-7
d_call: .
cdr3_nt: TGTGCCAGCAGCCGGGCGGGTGCCTACGAGCAGTACTTC
cdr3_aa: CASSRAGAYEQYF

v_call: TRBV5-1
clone_size: .
j_call: TRBJ2-5
d_call: .
cdr3_nt: TGCGCCAGCTACAGGGACCGGAAAGAGACCCAGTACTTC
cdr3_aa: CASYRDRKETQYF

v_call: TRBV6-5
clone_size: .
j_call: TRBJ1-2
d_call: TRBD1
cdr3_nt: TGTGCCAGCAGGATAGGGGGCGCCTATGGCTACACCTTC
cdr3_aa: CASRIGGAYGYTF

v_call: TRBV6-1
clone_size: .
j_call: TRBJ1-1
d_call: .
cdr3_nt: TGTGCCAGTGTCCGGACAACTGAAGCTTTCTTT
cdr3_aa: CASVRTTEAFF

v_call: TRBV5-1
clone_size: .
j_call: TRBJ2-5
d_call: .
cdr3_nt: TGCGCCAGCAGCCCCGGCCAACAGGGCGGGGAGACCCAGTACTTC
cdr3_aa: CASSPGQQGGETQYF

v_call: TRBV19
clone_size: .
j_call: TRBJ2-7
d_call: TRBD1
cdr3_nt: TGTGCCAGTAGTTCCGGGACAGGGGACCCGATCAGTTACGAGCAGTACTTC
cdr3_aa: CASSSGTGDPISYEQYF

v_call: TRBV2
clone_size: .
j_call: TRBJ1-2
d_call: .
cdr3_nt: TGTGCCAGCAGTGAGACAAACTATGGCTACACCTTC
cdr3_aa: CASSETNYGYTF